Below are 32 T cell receptor beta chains sequenced from a single sample in a study of CD8 T cells in Susac syndrome. It was with random hexamers that 0.5 to 1 ug RNA was reverse transcribed. TCRdb called the immunoSEQ multiplex PCR reads again in MiXCR, with one record for every CDR3 protein. Here the sample spans about 300,000 distinct CDR3 sequences, approximately 85% being singletons. Sequences were obtained from CD8+ T cells from PBMCs. The receptors stem from a human donor with multiple sclerosis.

The rearrangement links TRBV7-8 to TRBJ2-5; D gene ambiguous. The CDR3 consists of 14 residues. Trimming stripped 5 bases from V and 5 bases from J, with 15 bases between. The germline V gene encodes CDR1 SGHVS and CDR2 FQNEAQ. The CDR3 nucleotides read TGTGCCAGCAGCCCACCCATCGGATTGGAGACCCAGTACTTC. Its protein is CASSPPIGLETQYF.

The chain couples TRBV12-3 or TRBV12-4 to TRBJ2-7; D perhaps matches TRBD2 (5 bases). There are 14 residues in the CDR3. V lost 3 bases, J lost 3 bases, and 12 bases lay in between. The CDR3 spells CASSLLGIFYEQYF. The CDR3 DNA is TGTGCCAGCAGTTTGCTCGGGATATTCTACGAGCAGTACTTC.

This chain joins TRBV2 and TRBJ1-5, with D maybe TRBD1 (5 bases). The germline V gene has CDR1 SNHLY and CDR2 FYNNEI. V gave up 8 bases and J gave up 7 bases, with 15 bases separating them. This CDR3 has 13 residues. For the CDR3, the DNA is TGTGCCAGCCTAGGGGCCCAAGGCCAGCCCCAGCATTTT. Protein product: CASLGAQGQPQHF. The entire variable domain, with the rest obtained from reference TRBV2 and TRBJ1-5, is as follows: EPEVTQTPSHQVTQMGQEVILRCVPISNHLYFYWYRQILGQKVEFLVSFYNNEISEKSEIFDDQFSVERPDGSNFTLKIRSTKLEDSAMYFCASLGAQGQPQHFGDGTRLSIL.

The chain uses TRBV6-5 and TRBJ2-5; TRBD2 matches 8 bases. Germline V gives CDR1 MNHEY, CDR2 SVGAGI. The V gene end was trimmed by 7 bases and the J gene end by 3 bases; junction bases not matched to a gene: 4. This CDR3 has 13 residues. The CDR3 protein is CASTSLAEETQYF. CDR3 bases: TGTGCCAGCACTTCACTAGCGGAAGAGACCCAGTACTTC.

DNA for the CDR3: TGCAGCGTGGTGACTCGTTCCTACGAGCAGTACTTC. It codes for CSVVTRSYEQYF. The rearrangement uses TRBV29-1 and TRBJ2-7; D is unresolved. Trimming took 6 bases from V and 1 from J, leaving 10 bases between them. The germline V gene encodes CDR1 SQVTM and CDR2 ANQGSEA. This CDR3 region has 12 residues.

The CDR3 here is CATVSPGQGGYEQYF. The CDR3 DNA sequence: TGTGCCACAGTAAGCCCGGGACAGGGTGGCTACGAGCAGTACTTC. The rearrangement joins TRBV27 to TRBJ2-7; TRBD1 matches at 9 bases. Germline CDR1 MNHEY, CDR2 SMNVEV (reference sequence). Losses at the gene ends were 10 bases for V and 3 bases for J; bases not matched to a gene: 13. The CDR3 loop spans 15 amino acids.

V usage is TRBV9 and J usage is TRBJ2-1, with D possibly being TRBD2 (7 bases). This CDR3 has 17 amino acids. V dropped 3 bases and J dropped 2 bases, with 18 bases sitting between them. Germline CDR1 is SGDLS and CDR2 is YYNGEE. The CDR3 nucleotides are TGTGCCAGCAGCGCCGTGGGGGGGGCGTGGGCCTACAATGAGCAGTTCTTC. Protein sequence: CASSAVGGAWAYNEQFF.

V is TRBV27 and J is TRBJ2-7; weak D call: TRBD2 (5 bases). The CDR3 is 15 amino acids. The V end was cut by 6 bases, the J end by 0 bases, with 15 bases between. In germline, CDR1 is MNHEY, CDR2 SMNVEV (reference sequence). CDR3 amino acids: CASRANLGSSYEQYF. In DNA form, the CDR3 reads TGTGCCAGCAGGGCCAACCTTGGGAGCTCCTACGAGCAGTACTTC.

This clonotype was seen once. The V call is TRBV9, the J call TRBJ2-3; D is perhaps TRBD1 (5 bases). The V gene lost 0 bases and the J gene lost 2 bases, with 13 bases spanning the gap. CDR1 and CDR2 (germline): SGDLS, YYNGEE. The CDR3 runs to 16 residues. The DNA for the CDR3 is TGTGCCAGCAGCGTAGCGCAGGGATGGAACACAGATACGCAGTATTTT. Protein product: CASSVAQGWNTDTQYF.

The chain uses TRBV20-1 and TRBJ2-1, with D hard to call. Germline V gene lookup returns CDR1 DFQATT and CDR2 SNEGSKA (reference sequence). V gave up 0 bases and J gave up 6 bases, with 9 bases separating them. CDR3 size: 13 residues. This chain's CDR3 is CSARDRIFNEQFF. In DNA form, the CDR3 reads TGCAGTGCTAGAGATCGTATCTTCAATGAGCAGTTCTTC.

The chain has TRBV30 and TRBJ2-5; 11 nucleotides align to TRBD2. V was pared by 7 bases and J by 5 bases, with 6 bases of the junction left unmatched. The germline V gene has CDR1 GTSNPN and CDR2 SVGIG (reference sequence). CDR3 length: 13 amino acids. DNA of the CDR3: TGTGCCTTTAGACTAGCGGGACAGGAGACCCAGTACTTC. As protein: CAFRLAGQETQYF.

The chain has TRBV19 and TRBJ2-1, with 10 bases fitting TRBD2. The CDR3 totals 15 residues. The J segment lost 8 bases and the V segment lost 2 bases, leaving 6 bases of the junction unmatched. Per the germline V gene, CDR1 is LNHDA and CDR2 is SQIVND (reference sequence). CDR3 residues: CASSILAGDIYEQFF. The CDR3 DNA reads as TGTGCCAGTAGTATACTAGCGGGAGATATCTATGAGCAGTTCTTC.

The sample holds one count of this clonotype. This chain connects TRBV11-3 to TRBJ2-1; 9 bases are shared with TRBD2. Germline V gives CDR1 SGHNT, CDR2 YENEEA. CDR3 length equals 15 residues. J lost 11 bases, V lost 4 bases, and 12 bases had no gene match. The CDR3 sequence: CASSSSTSGTRKQFF. The CDR3 region has the DNA TGTGCCAGCAGCTCTTCGACTAGCGGAACCAGAAAGCAGTTCTTC. Filled out from reference TRBV11-3 and TRBJ2-1, the complete variable domain reads EAGVVQSPRYKIIEKKQPVAFWCNPISGHNTLYWYLQNLGQGPELLIRYENEEAVDDSQLPKDRFSAERLKGVDSTLKIQPAELGDSAVYLCASSSSTSGTRKQFFGPGTRLTVL.

The rearrangement links TRBV10-3 to TRBJ2-1; D gene uncertain. V lost 4 bases, J lost 5 bases, and 9 bases lay in between. Germline CDR1 is ENHRY and CDR2 is SYGVKD. CDR3 length: 13 residues. CDR3 loop: CAISASTDNEQFF. CDR3 bases: TGTGCCATCAGTGCATCCACCGACAATGAGCAGTTCTTC.

The chain uses TRBV5-6 and TRBJ2-5; 7 bases are a match to TRBD2. The length of the CDR3 is 17 residues. The V and J ends lost 0 bases and 5 bases, in that order; junction bases with no gene match: 13. Germline V gene lookup returns CDR1 SGHDT and CDR2 YYEEEE. For the CDR3, the DNA is TGTGCCAGCAGCTTGGCCCAGCGGGGACCCCTACAGGAGACCCAGTACTTC. It specifies CASSLAQRGPLQETQYF.

The chain joins TRBV28 to TRBJ2-3; D remains unclear. CDR1 MDHEN and CDR2 SYDVKM come from the germline V gene. This CDR3 comprises 17 residues. Trimming removed 3 bases from V and 1 base from J, with 17 bases in between. The CDR3 reads CASSLRRLLWGTDTQYF. The DNA for the CDR3 is TGTGCCAGCAGTTTGCGGCGACTCCTCTGGGGCACAGATACGCAGTATTTT.

This rearrangement joins TRBV15 to TRBJ2-5; D may be TRBD1 (6 bases). The germline V gene encodes CDR1 LNHNV and CDR2 YYDKDF (reference sequence). Trimming took 4 bases from V and 2 from J, leaving 14 bases between them. This CDR3 has 15 residues. In DNA form, the CDR3 reads TGTGCCACCAGCAACACACAGGGACATCAAGAGACCCAGTACTTC. Translation gives CATSNTQGHQETQYF.

The chain recombines TRBV4-3 with TRBJ2-1; D gene ambiguous. CDR1 and CDR2 from the germline V gene are LGHNA and YSLEER. The length of the CDR3 is 16 residues. The ends were cut back, 3 bases at V and 4 bases at J, with 16 bases in the middle. The CDR3: CASSHPAARFYNEQFF. The DNA for the CDR3 is TGCGCCAGCAGCCACCCCGCCGCCCGGTTTTACAATGAGCAGTTCTTC.

J is TRBJ1-1 and V is TRBV19; D is uncertain. Germline V gives CDR1 LNHDA, CDR2 SQIVND (reference sequence). Trimming cost V 2 bases and J 3 bases, with 13 bases left between them. The CDR3 runs 15 residues. The CDR3 nucleotides are TGTGCCAGTAGTATATTTCCAGGATCGGACACTGAAGCTTTCTTT. The encoded protein is CASSIFPGSDTEAFF. Based on the CDR3 plus reference TRBV19 and TRBJ1-1, the full variable domain is DGGITQSPKYLFRKEGQNVTLSCEQNLNHDAMYWYRQDPGQGLRLIYYSQIVNDFQKGDIAEGYSVSREKKESFPLTVTSAQKNPTAFYLCASSIFPGSDTEAFFGQGTRLTVV.

This chain joins TRBV27 and TRBJ1-4; no reliable D call. The V end lost 5 bases, the J end lost 5 bases, and 9 bases lay between the germline ends. This CDR3 spans 13 amino acids. CDR1 is MNHEY, CDR2 SMNVEV, per germline (reference sequence). The DNA for the CDR3 is TGTGCCAGCAGTCGGACTTTAAATGAAAAACTGTTTTTT. Protein product: CASSRTLNEKLFF.

This chain connects TRBV7-2 to TRBJ1-5; unclear D gene. V gave up 0 bases and J gave up 0 bases, with 6 bases separating them. CDR3 length: 15 amino acids. The germline CDR1 and CDR2 sequences are SGHTA and FQGNSA. The CDR3 sequence: CASSLAMFSNQPQHF. The CDR3 bases are TGTGCCAGCAGCTTAGCTATGTTTAGCAATCAGCCCCAGCATTTT. Looking up the rest from reference TRBV7-2 and TRBJ1-5 gives the full variable domain: GAGVSQSPSNKVTEKGKDVELRCDPISGHTALYWYRQSLGQGLEFLIYFQGNSAPDKSGLPSDRFSAERTGGSVSTLTIQRTQQEDSAVYLCASSLAMFSNQPQHFGDGTRLSIL.

The genes are TRBV20-1 and TRBJ2-3, with D perhaps TRBD1 or TRBD2 (5 bases each). Per germline, CDR1 DFQATT and CDR2 SNEGSKA (reference sequence). The CDR3 loop spans 14 amino acids. Trimming shortened V by 6 bases and J by 1 base, and 14 bases separated the two germline ends. The CDR3 DNA sequence: TGCAGTGCGGGGGAGTTGACGGGCACAGATACGCAGTATTTT. Translation: CSAGELTGTDTQYF.

This clonotype appeared once. The V and J genes are TRBV6-4 and TRBJ2-1; 10 bases line up with TRBD2. Germline trimming cut 2 bases from V and 4 bases from J; bases unmatched to any gene: 2. CDR1 MRHNA and CDR2 SNTAGT come from the germline V gene. This CDR3 spans 15 amino acids. Here the CDR3 reads CASSDGTSAYNEQFF. The CDR3 nucleotides are TGTGCCAGCAGTGACGGGACTAGCGCTTACAATGAGCAGTTCTTC.

V is TRBV19 and J is TRBJ2-7; perhaps TRBD2 as D (6 bases). V lost 3 bases to trimming and J lost 4 bases, with 28 bases between them. The germline gives CDR1 LNHDA, CDR2 SQIVND (reference sequence). This CDR3 has 19 amino acids. CDR3 protein: CASSILSHTGGTATYEQYF. The CDR3 region has the DNA TGTGCCAGTAGTATTCTATCCCACACCGGCGGGACCGCGACTTACGAGCAGTACTTC.

V gene TRBV19 combines with J gene TRBJ1-1, with D uncertain. The germline V gene encodes CDR1 LNHDA and CDR2 SQIVND (reference sequence). This CDR3 region has 12 residues. V dropped 5 bases and J dropped 1 base, with 5 bases sitting between them. The CDR3 nucleotides read TGTGCCAGTAGTTTGGCGAACACTGAAGCTTTCTTT. Translated: CASSLANTEAFF. Filled out from reference TRBV19 and TRBJ1-1, the complete variable domain reads DGGITQSPKYLFRKEGQNVTLSCEQNLNHDAMYWYRQDPGQGLRLIYYSQIVNDFQKGDIAEGYSVSREKKESFPLTVTSAQKNPTAFYLCASSLANTEAFFGQGTRLTVV.

The V call is TRBV5-1, the J call TRBJ2-3; 8 positions agree with TRBD1. Germline V gene lookup returns CDR1 SGHRS and CDR2 YFSETQ. V dropped 3 bases and J dropped 4; count of bases not matched to a gene: 4. The CDR3 runs to 14 residues. This chain's CDR3 is CASSWTGIPDTQYF. The CDR3 region has the DNA TGCGCCAGCAGCTGGACAGGGATACCAGATACGCAGTATTTT.

This chain joins TRBV9 and TRBJ2-1; TRBD1 matches 9 bases. Germline values: CDR1 SGDLS, CDR2 YYNGEE. J lost 3 bases, V lost 2 bases, and 3 bases had no gene match. The CDR3 consists of 15 residues. In DNA, the CDR3 is TGTGCCAGCAGCGTTGGGGACAGGGTCTACAATGAGCAGTTCTTC. It translates to CASSVGDRVYNEQFF. Filled out from reference TRBV9 and TRBJ2-1, the complete variable domain reads DSGVTQTPKHLITATGQRVTLRCSPRSGDLSVYWYQQSLDQGLQFLIQYYNGEERAKGNILERFSAQQFPDLHSELNLSSLELGDSALYFCASSVGDRVYNEQFFGPGTRLTVL.

J is TRBJ2-7 and V is TRBV30; D is ambiguous. Germline loops: CDR1 GTSNPN, CDR2 SVGIG (reference sequence). V shed 4 bases and J shed 3 bases, with 16 bases lying between them. This CDR3 comprises 14 residues. CDR3 nucleotides: TGTGCCTGGACGGTAGGAATTTCGGGCTACGAGCAGTACTTC. Its protein is CAWTVGISGYEQYF. Full variable domain (rest looked up from reference TRBV30 and TRBJ2-7): SQTIHQWPATLVQPVGSPLSLECTVEGTSNPNLYWYRQAAGRGLQLLFYSVGIGQISSEVPQNLSASRPQDRQFILSSKKLLLSDSGFYLCAWTVGISGYEQYFGPGTRLTVT.

V gene TRBV24-1 combines with J gene TRBJ2-7; D may be TRBD1 or TRBD2 (5 bases each). Deletions cut 4 bases from V and 7 bases from J, with 13 bases between. In germline, CDR1 is KGHDR, CDR2 SFDVKD. CDR3 length equals 13 residues. The CDR3 is CATSDRDGREQYF. CDR3 DNA sequence: TGTGCCACCAGTGACAGGGACGGCCGAGAGCAGTACTTC.

The rearrangement joins TRBV11-2 to TRBJ2-1; D unclear. The CDR3 is 11 amino acids. Germline loops: CDR1 SGHAT, CDR2 FQNNGV. The V end was cut by 7 bases, the J end by 4 bases, with 5 bases between. The CDR3 region is CASNMYNEQFF. CDR3 nucleotides: TGTGCCAGCAACATGTACAATGAGCAGTTCTTC.

This clonotype occurred once. This rearrangement joins TRBV27 to TRBJ2-7; D perhaps matches TRBD1 (6 bases). The germline CDR1 and CDR2 sequences are MNHEY and SMNVEV (reference sequence). CDR3 size: 13 residues. V shed 4 bases and J shed 5 bases, with 12 bases lying between them. CDR3 nucleotide sequence: TGTGCCAGCAGTTACAGGGTCGTCGACGAGCAGTACTTC. Protein sequence: CASSYRVVDEQYF.

This chain links TRBV28 with TRBJ2-5, with TRBD1 matching 8 bases. J was trimmed by 12 bases and V by 7 bases; bases with no gene match: 13. Germline V CDR1 and CDR2: MDHEN, SYDVKM. This CDR3 is built from 13 residues. This chain's CDR3 is CASTPPQTGEEYF. In DNA form, the CDR3 reads TGTGCCAGCACCCCCCCCCAGACAGGGGAAGAGTACTTC. The full variable domain, in which reference TRBV28 and TRBJ2-5 provide the parts outside the CDR3, is DVKVTQSSRYLVKRTGEKVFLECVQDMDHENMFWYRQDPGLGLRLIYFSYDVKMKEKGDIPEGYSVSREKKERFSLILESASTNQTSMYLCASTPPQTGEEYFGPGTRLLVL.